The 10 T cell receptor beta chains given below trace back to one sample, sequenced in a study of metastatic and nonmetastatic thyroid tumors. Thyroid surgery had not been preceded by any treatment in any patient. TCRdb re-processed the PCR reads through MiXCR. This table has about 92,000 clones, more than 12% appearing once. Sequencing was performed on blood. The receptors were sampled from a female donor with papillary thyroid cancer or a benign thyroid nodule (not recorded which). Some clones in this sample may be carry-over from other donors' samples.

The chain has TRBV7-8 and TRBJ1-2; D remains ambiguous. Trimming took 1 base from V and 3 from J, leaving 18 bases between them. The CDR3 has 17 residues. Germline V lookup: CDR1 SGHVS, CDR2 FQNEAQ. The CDR3 DNA reads TGTGCCAGCAGCTTAGAAACGTTAGGGCATGTGCACTATGGCTACACCTTC. Protein sequence: CASSLETLGHVHYGYTF.

Ten or more counts support this clone. V and J are TRBV9 and TRBJ2-2, with D maybe TRBD1 (5 bases). Trimming left V 4 bases short and J 0 bases short, with 19 bases between. The CDR3 loop spans 18 amino acids. Per germline, CDR1 SGDLS and CDR2 YYNGEE. CDR3 residues: CASSHSQQDTTNTGELFF. CDR3 nucleotide sequence: TGTGCCAGCAGCCATTCACAACAGGACACGACGAACACCGGGGAGCTGTTTTTT.

The V gene is TRBV3-1, the J gene TRBJ2-4; 9 bases fit TRBD2. The length of the CDR3 is 16 residues. Germline lookup yields CDR1 LGHDT and CDR2 YNNKEL (reference sequence). Trimming at V came to 0 bases and at J to 6 bases, leaving 6 bases not matched to a gene. CDR3 sequence: CASSQDPGGGVNIQYF. The DNA of the CDR3 is TGTGCCAGCAGCCAAGATCCGGGCGGGGGGGTAAACATTCAGTACTTC.

The CDR3 reads CASRHTVGRVNTEAFF. In DNA, the CDR3 is TGTGCCAGCAGACATACAGTGGGCAGGGTTAACACTGAAGCTTTCTTT. The V gene is TRBV6-1, the J gene TRBJ1-1, with D maybe TRBD1 (5 bases). CDR1 and CDR2 (germline): MNHNS, SASEGT. The ends were cut back, 6 bases at V and 2 bases at J, with 19 bases in the middle. The CDR3 is made up of 16 amino acids.

This clone appeared many times. The CDR3 ends on some other residue instead of the conserved phenylalanine or tryptophan, so this is likely a read error. It is unclear where the CDR3 begins or ends on the DNA, so no DNA is shown, and the CDR3 is as TCRdb lists it. The CDR3 is CATMVRTIWFNLRL. The chain links TRBV24-1 to TRBJ1-4. From germline, CDR1 is KGHDR and CDR2 SFDVKD. 14 amino acids form the CDR3, both terminal residues included.

Details on this clone: A clone one base away is much larger, so this may be a read error. The chain couples TRBV5-1 to TRBJ2-5; 7 bases map to TRBD1. CDR1 and CDR2 (germline): SGHRS, YFSETQ. The CDR3 is made up of 16 amino acids. CDR3 sequence: CASSSAVLGGRETHYF. DNA for the CDR3: TGCGCCAGCAGCTCGGCGGTCCTAGGGGGCCGAGAGACCCATTACTTC.

This clone was observed at least ten times. The chain carries TRBV19 and TRBJ2-7; TRBD1 matches 7 bases. The CDR3 is 13 amino acids. V dropped 4 bases and J dropped 1; count of bases not matched to a gene: 1. The germline CDR1 and CDR2 sequences are LNHDA and SQIVND (reference sequence). The CDR3 coding sequence is TGTGCCAGTAGTAAGGACAGGTCCTACGAGCAGTACTTC. This encodes CASSKDRSYEQYF.

There are many counts of this clone. The same CDR3 also results from other DNA sequences found in this sample. The chain joins TRBV7-2 to TRBJ2-5; 9 bases line up with TRBD2. CDR1 and CDR2 (germline): SGHTA, FQGNSA. V trimming: 4 bases; J trimming: 3 bases; junction bases outside the gene matches: 9. This CDR3 has 16 amino acids. The CDR3: CASSWGGGATKETQYF. Written as DNA, the CDR3 is TGTGCCAGCAGCTGGGGCGGGGGGGCTACAAAAGAGACCCAGTACTTC.

This clone was recorded at least ten times. The chain is built from TRBV12-3 or TRBV12-4 and TRBJ1-3; weak D call: TRBD1 (6 bases). V was shortened by 5 bases and J by 0 bases, with 14 bases between the two germline ends. The CDR3 is 16 residues long. The CDR3 nucleotides read TGTGCCAGCAGTCCAACCGGGGGCCTCTCTGGAAACACCATATATTTT. It encodes CASSPTGGLSGNTIYF.

Details on this clone: A single base separates this from a much larger clone, so it may be a read error. This chain connects TRBV20-1 to TRBJ2-7; D is undetermined. The ends were cut back, 3 bases at V and 2 bases at J, with 14 bases in the middle. The germline V gene has CDR1 DFQATT and CDR2 SNEGSKA (reference sequence). This CDR3 is 14 amino acids long. The CDR3 bases are TGCAGTGCTAGGTTGGCTAGTTATGCCTACGAGCAGTACTTC. This encodes CSARLASYAYEQYF.